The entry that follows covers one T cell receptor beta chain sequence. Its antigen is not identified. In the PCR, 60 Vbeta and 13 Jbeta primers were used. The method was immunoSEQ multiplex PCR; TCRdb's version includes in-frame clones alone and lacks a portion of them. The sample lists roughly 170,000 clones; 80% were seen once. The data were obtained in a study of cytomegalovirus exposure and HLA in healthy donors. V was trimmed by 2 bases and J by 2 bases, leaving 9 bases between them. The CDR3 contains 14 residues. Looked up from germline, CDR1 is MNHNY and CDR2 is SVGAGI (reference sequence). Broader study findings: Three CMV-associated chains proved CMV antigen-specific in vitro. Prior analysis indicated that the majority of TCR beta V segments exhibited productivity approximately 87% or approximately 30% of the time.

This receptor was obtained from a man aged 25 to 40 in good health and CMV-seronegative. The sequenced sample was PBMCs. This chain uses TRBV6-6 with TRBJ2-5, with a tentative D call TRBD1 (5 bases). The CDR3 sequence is CASSYGANQETQYF. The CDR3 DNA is TGTGCCAGCAGTTACGGGGCAAATCAAGAGACCCAGTACTTC.